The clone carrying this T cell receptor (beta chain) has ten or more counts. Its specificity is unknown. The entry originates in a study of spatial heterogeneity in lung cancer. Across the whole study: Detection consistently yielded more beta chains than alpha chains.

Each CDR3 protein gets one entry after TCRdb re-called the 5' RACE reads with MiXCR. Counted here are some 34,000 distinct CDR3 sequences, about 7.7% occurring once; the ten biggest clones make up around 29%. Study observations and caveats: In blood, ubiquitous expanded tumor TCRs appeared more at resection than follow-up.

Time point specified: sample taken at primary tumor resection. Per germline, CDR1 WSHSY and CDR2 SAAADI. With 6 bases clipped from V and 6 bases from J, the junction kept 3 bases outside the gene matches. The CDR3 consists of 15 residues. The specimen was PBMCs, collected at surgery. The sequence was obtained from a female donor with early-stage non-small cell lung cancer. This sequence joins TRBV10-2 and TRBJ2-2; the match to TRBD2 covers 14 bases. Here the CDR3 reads CASRPGLAGAGELFF. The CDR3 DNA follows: TGCGCCAGCAGACCGGGACTAGCGGGAGCCGGGGAGCTGTTTTTT.